These 12 T cell receptor beta chains were sequenced from one sample in a study of control samples from healthy donors and cancer patients. Sequencing used immunoSEQ multiplex PCR; TCRdb keeps in-frame clones, though not all of them. In the table there are about 180,000 clones, 90% of which are singletons. Sequenced sample: blood. These receptors came from a woman between 45 and 60 years old in good health.

This clone was observed a single time. J is TRBJ1-2 and V is TRBV2; 7 bases match TRBD1. J gave up 4 bases and V 0 bases, and 5 bases lay outside the gene matches. There are 15 residues in the CDR3. CDR1 SNHLY and CDR2 FYNNEI come from the germline V gene. The CDR3 spells CASSEAEGQFYGYTF. The DNA of the CDR3 is TGTGCCAGCAGTGAAGCGGAGGGACAGTTCTATGGCTACACCTTC. Supplemented by reference TRBV2 and TRBJ1-2, the full variable domain reads EPEVTQTPSHQVTQMGQEVILRCVPISNHLYFYWYRQILGQKVEFLVSFYNNEISEKSEIFDDQFSVERPDGSNFTLKIRSTKLEDSAMYFCASSEAEGQFYGYTFGSGTRLTVV.

This clone occurred a few times. The CDR3 coding sequence is TGTGCCAGCAGTTACTCGGAGACAGTCTCTGGGGCCAACGTCCTGACTTTC. Translated: CASSYSETVSGANVLTF. This chain joins TRBV6-2 or TRBV6-3 and TRBJ2-6; a weak D match, TRBD1 (5 bases). The V gene's germline CDR1 is MNHEY and CDR2 SVGEGT. The CDR3 sequence is 17 residues long. Trimming took 0 bases from V and 0 from J, leaving 9 bases between them.

The chain employs TRBV5-1 and TRBJ2-7; D remains ambiguous. This CDR3 comprises 16 residues. Germline V gene sequence: CDR1 SGHRS, CDR2 YFSETQ. The V gene lost 0 bases and the J gene lost 6 bases, with 19 bases spanning the gap. This chain's CDR3 is CASSLGGTAVELEQYF. CDR3 DNA: TGCGCCAGCAGCTTGGGGGGTACGGCGGTTGAACTCGAGCAGTACTTC.

The rearrangement joins TRBV7-2 to TRBJ1-5; D gene ambiguous. In germline, CDR1 is SGHTA, CDR2 FQGNSA. The CDR3 runs 14 residues. V lost 4 bases, J lost 7 bases, and 14 bases lay in between. The CDR3 nucleotides are TGTGCCAGCAGCTCGGACTCATCACCCCAGCCCCAGCATTTT. It is translated as CASSSDSSPQPQHF.

V is TRBV19 and J is TRBJ2-1, with a possible D match to TRBD2 (6 bases). The CDR3 runs to 15 residues. Deletions cut 6 bases from V and 5 bases from J, with 17 bases between. Per the germline V gene, CDR1 is LNHDA and CDR2 is SQIVND (reference sequence). The CDR3 DNA reads TGTGCCAGTAGCCGGAGGGTGGAGGAGGACAATGAGCAGTTCTTC. Protein sequence: CASSRRVEEDNEQFF.

This chain joins TRBV6-5 and TRBJ2-3; perhaps TRBD2 as D (5 bases). Germline V CDR1 and CDR2: MNHEY, SVGAGI. V was shortened by 4 bases and J by 5 bases, with 10 bases between the two germline ends. CDR3 size: 13 residues. CDR3 nucleotide sequence: TGTGCCAGCAGTTTTCGGGAAGTAGATACGCAGTATTTT. Amino acid sequence: CASSFREVDTQYF.

This chain links TRBV27 with TRBJ2-4, with no clear D. The CDR3 runs 16 residues. Trimming pared 0 bases from V and 0 bases from J, leaving 9 bases between. Germline CDR1 reads MNHEY; CDR2 reads SMNVEV (reference sequence). Here the CDR3 DNA reads TGTGCCAGCAGTTTATCCGGTAACCTAGCCAAAAACATTCAGTACTTC. Translating gives CASSLSGNLAKNIQYF.

This sequence joins TRBV7-2 and TRBJ1-1, with D possibly matching TRBD1 (6 bases). The germline gives CDR1 SGHTA, CDR2 FQGNSA. Trimming left V 4 bases short and J 1 base short, with 16 bases between. The CDR3 contains 16 residues. CDR3 loop: CASSSKGGGTNTEAFF. The CDR3 DNA sequence: TGTGCCAGCAGCTCTAAGGGAGGGGGGACGAACACTGAAGCTTTCTTT. The whole variable domain, remainder taken from reference TRBV7-2 and TRBJ1-1, is GAGVSQSPSNKVTEKGKDVELRCDPISGHTALYWYRQSLGQGLEFLIYFQGNSAPDKSGLPSDRFSAERTGGSVSTLTIQRTQQEDSAVYLCASSSKGGGTNTEAFFGQGTRLTVV.

The chain links TRBV19 to TRBJ2-5, with D perhaps matching TRBD1 (6 bases). Trimming shortened V by 8 bases and J by 4 bases, and 23 bases separated the two germline ends. This CDR3 has 16 residues. In germline, CDR1 is LNHDA, CDR2 SQIVND (reference sequence). In DNA form, the CDR3 reads TGTGCCAGTTGCGATCCCCGACCCCAAGGGGGAGAGACCCAGTACTTC. This translates into CASCDPRPQGGETQYF. Variable domain in full (rest from reference TRBV19 and TRBJ2-5): DGGITQSPKYLFRKEGQNVTLSCEQNLNHDAMYWYRQDPGQGLRLIYYSQIVNDFQKGDIAEGYSVSREKKESFPLTVTSAQKNPTAFYLCASCDPRPQGGETQYFGPGTRLLVL.

V and J are TRBV19 and TRBJ2-1, with 7 positions matching TRBD1. Looked up from germline, CDR1 is LNHDA and CDR2 is SQIVND (reference sequence). The CDR3 extends over 15 amino acids. V lost 4 bases and J lost 2; bases outside the gene matches: 5. CDR3 sequence (DNA): TGTGCCAGTAGTAACAGGGGTGGAACCTACAATGAGCAGTTCTTC. As protein: CASSNRGGTYNEQFF.

The rearrangement uses TRBV7-3 and TRBJ2-6, with 7 positions matching TRBD1. J lost 2 bases, V lost 5 bases, and 6 bases had no gene match. Germline assignment: CDR1 SGHTA and CDR2 FQGTGA. This CDR3 comprises 16 residues. The CDR3 coding sequence is TGTGCCAGCAGCCTGGACAGGCTCGCTGGGGCCAACGTCCTGACTTTC. As protein: CASSLDRLAGANVLTF.

V gene TRBV5-1 combines with J gene TRBJ2-5; no clear D. This CDR3 is built from 11 residues. CDR1 is SGHRS and CDR2 is YFSETQ in the germline V gene. V dropped 5 bases and J dropped 2 bases, with 4 bases sitting between them. The CDR3 coding sequence is TGCGCCAGCAGGGAGCAAGAGACCCAGTACTTC. This sequence encodes CASREQETQYF.